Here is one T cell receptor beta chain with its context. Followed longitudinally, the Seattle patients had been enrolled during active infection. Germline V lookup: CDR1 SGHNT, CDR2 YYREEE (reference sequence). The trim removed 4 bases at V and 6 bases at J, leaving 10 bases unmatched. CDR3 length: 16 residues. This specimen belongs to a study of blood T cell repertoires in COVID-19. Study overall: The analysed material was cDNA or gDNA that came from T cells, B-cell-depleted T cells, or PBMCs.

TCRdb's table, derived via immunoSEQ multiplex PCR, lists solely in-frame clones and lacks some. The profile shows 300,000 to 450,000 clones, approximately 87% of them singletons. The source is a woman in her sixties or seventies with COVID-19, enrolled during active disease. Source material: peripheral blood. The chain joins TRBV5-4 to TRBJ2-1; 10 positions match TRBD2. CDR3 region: CASSTPSGGVPNEQFF. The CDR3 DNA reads TGTGCCAGCAGCACCCCAAGCGGGGGGGTCCCCAATGAGCAGTTCTTC. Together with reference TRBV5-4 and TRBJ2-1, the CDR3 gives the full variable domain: ETGVTQSPTHLIKTRGQQVTLRCSSQSGHNTVSWYQQALGQGPQFIFQYYREEENGRGNFPPRFSGLQFPNYSSELNVNALELDDSALYLCASSTPSGGVPNEQFFGPGTRLTVL.